The next 20 T cell receptor beta chains were all read from a single sample in a study of cytomegalovirus exposure and HLA in healthy donors. 13 Jbeta primers and 60 Vbeta primers were used for the PCR. The protocol was immunoSEQ multiplex PCR, while the TCRdb copy is restricted to in-frame clones and leaves out a portion. The sample shows approximately 180,000 clones, about four fifths of them seen only once. Sequenced: PBMCs. The receptors here all came from a man aged 18 to 30 in good health and CMV-seronegative.

The V and J genes are TRBV10-3 and TRBJ1-6, with D possibly being TRBD1 (5 bases). CDR1 is ENHRY and CDR2 is SYGVKD in the germline V gene. The CDR3 totals 10 residues. V was trimmed by 11 bases and J by 9 bases, leaving 8 bases between them. In DNA form, the CDR3 reads TGTGCCGTGGGGGGTTCACCCCTCCACTTT. Translating gives CAVGGSPLHF.

This clone was observed once. V gene TRBV12-5 combines with J gene TRBJ2-2; no firm D call. This CDR3 spans 19 amino acids. Per germline, CDR1 LGHNT and CDR2 FRNRAP. The germline V and J ends were trimmed by 0 bases and 5 bases, with 22 bases remaining between them. In nucleotides, the CDR3 is TGTGCTAGTGGTTTGGTTACTATCCTCGAACGGTTGTCGACCGGGGAGCTGTTTTTT. Translated, it gives CASGLVTILERLSTGELFF. Full variable domain (outside the CDR3, taken from reference TRBV12-5 and TRBJ2-2): DARVTQTPRHKVTEMGQEVTMRCQPILGHNTVFWYRQTMMQGLELLAYFRNRAPLDDSGMPKDRFSAEMPDATLATLKIQPSEPRDSAVYFCASGLVTILERLSTGELFFGEGSRLTVL.

This clone was seen more than once but under ten times. The CDR3 DNA is TGCGCCAGCAGCCTGGGTTTAGCGAAAAGCTCCTACAATGAGCAGTTCTTC. Its translation: CASSLGLAKSSYNEQFF. V and J are TRBV4-1 and TRBJ2-1; TRBD2 might be the D (5 bases). In germline, CDR1 is MGHRA, CDR2 YSYEKL. V gave up 4 bases and J gave up 0 bases, with 16 bases separating them. The CDR3 spans 17 residues.

This chain uses TRBV20-1 with TRBJ2-1; 8 nucleotides agree with TRBD2. The CDR3 contains 11 residues. Trimming at V came to 5 bases and at J to 8 bases, leaving 2 bases not matched to a gene. Germline assignment: CDR1 DFQATT and CDR2 SNEGSKA (reference sequence). The DNA for the CDR3 is TGCAGTGCTGGACTAGCACATGAGCAGTTCTTC. Amino acid sequence: CSAGLAHEQFF.

This chain uses TRBV5-1 with TRBJ2-7; 7 nucleotides agree with TRBD1. The germline gives CDR1 SGHRS, CDR2 YFSETQ. J was trimmed by 0 bases and V by 0 bases; bases with no gene match: 3. This CDR3 comprises 15 residues. The CDR3 bases are TGCGCCAGCAGCTTGGGGACAGGATCCTCCTACGAGCAGTACTTC. It encodes CASSLGTGSSYEQYF.

V and J are TRBV29-1 and TRBJ1-5; D is uncertain. Trimming shortened V by 2 bases and J by 6 bases, and 11 bases separated the two germline ends. There are 13 residues in the CDR3. Germline CDR1 SQVTM, CDR2 ANQGSEA. The CDR3 region has the DNA TGCAGCGTTGAAATTGGTTACGGTCAGCCCCAGCATTTT. Its translation: CSVEIGYGQPQHF.

This sequence joins TRBV9 and TRBJ1-3, with 7 bases fitting TRBD1. The CDR3 length is 15 residues. J gave up 0 bases and V 1 base, and 1 base lay outside the gene matches. Looked up from germline, CDR1 is SGDLS and CDR2 is YYNGEE. The CDR3 protein is CASSVQGGSGNTIYF. CDR3 in DNA: TGTGCCAGCAGCGTACAGGGGGGCTCTGGAAACACCATATATTTT.

J is TRBJ1-1 and V is TRBV7-9; 8 nucleotides agree with TRBD1. The CDR3 runs 18 residues. The trim removed 5 bases at V and 0 bases at J, leaving 14 bases unmatched. Germline V gene lookup returns CDR1 SEHNR and CDR2 FQNEAQ (reference sequence). The CDR3 DNA reads as TGTGCCAGCAGCCACCCAGGACAGGGTCCCCGAATGAACACTGAAGCTTTCTTT. Translation: CASSHPGQGPRMNTEAFF.

The chain recombines TRBV28 with TRBJ2-3; the match to TRBD2 covers 9 bases. The CDR3 totals 15 residues. Germline assignment: CDR1 MDHEN and CDR2 SYDVKM. V was pared by 7 bases and J by 0 bases, with 5 bases of the junction left unmatched. The CDR3 here is CASNSGSFSTDTQYF. The CDR3, as DNA: TGTGCCAGCAATAGCGGGAGCTTCAGCACAGATACGCAGTATTTT.

The gene calls are TRBV4-3 and TRBJ2-6, with a possible D match to TRBD2 (5 bases). Deletions cut 1 base from V and 4 bases from J, with 14 bases between. The CDR3 totals 17 residues. Germline V lookup: CDR1 LGHNA, CDR2 YSLEER. The CDR3 region has the DNA TGCGCCAGCAGCCAAGTGACAAGCGGATCCGGGGCCAACGTCCTGACTTTC. Amino acids: CASSQVTSGSGANVLTF.

The chain employs TRBV30 and TRBJ2-2; weak D call: TRBD2 (5 bases). CDR1 and CDR2 from the germline V gene are GTSNPN and SVGIG (reference sequence). Trimming removed 1 base at V and 6 bases at J, with 9 bases between. This CDR3 is 13 amino acids long. The CDR3 bases are TGTGCCTGGAGTGCGATGAGGGCCGGGGAGCTGTTTTTT. Translation gives CAWSAMRAGELFF.

The chain employs TRBV7-9 and TRBJ1-5; 8 bases align to TRBD1. Germline V gives CDR1 SEHNR, CDR2 FQNEAQ (reference sequence). The CDR3 extends over 14 amino acids. The trim removed 4 bases at V and 4 bases at J, leaving 3 bases unmatched. The CDR3 DNA reads as TGTGCCAGCAGCTCTGGACAGGGAAATCAGCCCCAGCATTTT. Protein product: CASSSGQGNQPQHF.

The CDR3 loop is CASSQGGTYEQYF. The CDR3 DNA is TGTGCCAGCAGTCAGGGGGGTACCTACGAGCAGTACTTC. The chain uses TRBV6-5 and TRBJ2-7; D is possibly TRBD1 (7 bases). The CDR3 has 13 residues. V was pared by 5 bases and J by 2 bases, with 10 bases between. Germline CDR1 is MNHEY and CDR2 is SVGAGI.

This chain connects TRBV18 to TRBJ1-2; no reliable D call. The V gene lost 2 bases and the J gene lost 6 bases, with 13 bases spanning the gap. CDR3 length: 14 residues. The germline CDR1 and CDR2 sequences are KGHSH and LQKENI. The CDR3 DNA reads as TGTGCCAGCTCACCAGGATCCGGGGTTAATGGCTACACCTTC. Its translation is CASSPGSGVNGYTF.

The chain uses TRBV9 and TRBJ2-3; D is undetermined. Germline V gene sequence: CDR1 SGDLS, CDR2 YYNGEE. The CDR3 sequence is 15 residues long. The germline V and J ends were trimmed by 2 bases and 3 bases, with 13 bases remaining between them. The CDR3 DNA reads as TGTGCCAGCAGCGTTATGGCTAGTGGTACAGATACGCAGTATTTT. This codes for CASSVMASGTDTQYF.

This rearrangement joins TRBV28 to TRBJ2-5; maybe TRBD1 (6 bases). CDR1 and CDR2 from the germline V gene are MDHEN and SYDVKM. This CDR3 is built from 13 residues. The ends were cut back, 5 bases at V and 5 bases at J, with 12 bases in the middle. The CDR3 protein is CASSTQGWETQYF. CDR3 nucleotide sequence: TGTGCCAGCAGTACACAGGGCTGGGAGACCCAGTACTTC. Full variable domain (outside the CDR3, taken from reference TRBV28 and TRBJ2-5): DVKVTQSSRYLVKRTGEKVFLECVQDMDHENMFWYRQDPGLGLRLIYFSYDVKMKEKGDIPEGYSVSREKKERFSLILESASTNQTSMYLCASSTQGWETQYFGPGTRLLVL.

J is TRBJ1-6 and V is TRBV30; 8 bases match TRBD1. The V and J ends lost 3 bases and 7 bases, in that order; junction bases with no gene match: 11. Germline CDR1 and CDR2: GTSNPN and SVGIG (reference sequence). The CDR3 consists of 16 residues. CDR3 amino acids: CAWSYTRRTGNSPLHF. In nucleotides, the CDR3 is TGTGCCTGGAGCTATACCAGGAGGACAGGGAATTCACCCCTCCACTTT.

J is TRBJ1-2 and V is TRBV30; TRBD1 might be the D (6 bases). The CDR3 extends over 15 amino acids. Between the trimmed V and J ends, which lost 2 bases and 6 bases, there was a span of 19 bases. Germline CDR1 and CDR2: GTSNPN and SVGIG (reference sequence). The CDR3 spells CAWSPGHRDGHGYTF. The CDR3, as DNA: TGTGCCTGGAGTCCGGGGCACAGGGACGGGCATGGCTACACCTTC.

This chain connects TRBV30 to TRBJ2-7, with TRBD2 matching over 9 bases. This CDR3 spans 21 amino acids. V was pared by 4 bases and J by 0 bases, with 25 bases of the junction left unmatched. Germline CDR1 and CDR2: GTSNPN and SVGIG (reference sequence). The CDR3 DNA reads as TGTGCCTGGACCTCTGGTCGGATTATAGCGGGAGTTTCAAGGCGCTCCTACGAGCAGTACTTC. Translated: CAWTSGRIIAGVSRRSYEQYF.

Concerning this clone itself: The germline gene is not matched at one end of the junction; a read error may be the cause. The chain joins TRBV7-9 to TRBJ2-7, with TRBD1 matching 9 bases. CDR1 and CDR2 from the germline V gene are SEHNR and FQNEAQ (reference sequence). The CDR3 extends over 15 amino acids. The CDR3 protein is CSSSPPTGGAYEQYF. CDR3 DNA sequence: TGTTCCAGCAGCCCTCCGACAGGGGGAGCCTACGAGCAGTACTTC.